These 30 T cell receptor beta chains came from one sample sequenced in a study of T cells in narcolepsy (dated 2018 in TCRdb). The method was the immunoSEQ multiplex PCR assay. What TCRdb holds here is the immuneACCESS table cut down to in-frame rearrangements. Part of the clones is not present; checked against another copy, under half of the missing clones reflect an unresolved V gene, and the others are unexplained. This sample is represented by approximately 30,000 clones; roughly 82% of them were singletons. The ten largest clones add up to under 1.4% of the sample. Sequences were obtained from CD45RA- memory CD4+ T cells from PBMCs. The cell subset or site label, read with the paper, signifies: memory T cells sorted ex vivo from peripheral blood. Receptors were obtained from a human donor with narcolepsy.

The chain has TRBV6-5 and TRBJ2-5; D is unclear. Gene TRBJ2-7 matches the end of the DNA better, so the J call may be wrong. The CDR3 runs 14 residues. Per the germline V gene, CDR1 is MNHEY and CDR2 is SVGAGI. The CDR3 coding sequence is TGTGCCAGCAGAACGATGCCGCTTTCCTACGAGCAGTACTTC. Amino acids: CASRTMPLSYEQYF.

DNA of the CDR3: TGTGCCAGCAGCCTAAGGGGGCGATTGGGGGAGACCCAGTACTTC. Residues: CASSLRGRLGETQYF. This sequence joins TRBV11-2 and TRBJ2-5; 7 bases are shared with TRBD1. CDR1 is SGHAT, CDR2 FQNNGV, per germline. The CDR3 runs 15 residues. Trimming took 5 bases from V and 5 from J; bases not matched to a gene: 11.

This chain links TRBV19 with TRBJ2-7; no clear D gene. The CDR3 covers 13 residues. V was cut by 3 bases and J by 1 base, with 7 bases left in between. Per germline, CDR1 LNHDA and CDR2 SQIVND (reference sequence). CDR3 sequence reads: CASSMVGSYEQYF. CDR3 bases: TGTGCCAGTAGTATGGTAGGGTCCTACGAGCAGTACTTC.

The chain joins TRBV14 to TRBJ2-2; possible D gene TRBD2, 7 bases. Trimming pared 3 bases from V and 6 bases from J, leaving 14 bases between. The CDR3 has 15 amino acids. In germline, CDR1 is SGHDN, CDR2 FVKESK. The CDR3 DNA reads TGTGCCAGCAGCCATGCGGGAGCAGGGGCCGGGGAGCTGTTTTTT. This codes for CASSHAGAGAGELFF.

V usage is TRBV5-5 and J usage is TRBJ1-1; D possibly corresponds to TRBD1 (5 bases). V dropped 2 bases and J dropped 3 bases, with 14 bases sitting between them. CDR1 is SGHKS, CDR2 YYEKEE, per germline (reference sequence). The CDR3 is 15 residues long. CDR3 bases: TGTGCCAGCAGCTTCAGACTCTCGGGGCACACTGAAGCTTTCTTT. Translation gives CASSFRLSGHTEAFF. Complete variable domain (other parts from reference TRBV5-5 and TRBJ1-1): DAGVTQSPTHLIKTRGQQVTLRCSPISGHKSVSWYQQVLGQGPQFIFQYYEKEERGRGNFPDRFSARQFPNYSSELNVNALLLGDSALYLCASSFRLSGHTEAFFGQGTRLTVV.

The CDR3 nucleotides are TGTGCCAGCAGTGTGGTGGTTGAGCAGTTCTTC. The encoded protein is CASSVVVEQFF. This chain joins TRBV2 and TRBJ2-1, with D hard to call. CDR3 length: 11 amino acids. Between the trimmed V and J ends, which lost 4 bases and 9 bases, there was a span of 7 bases. The V gene's germline CDR1 is SNHLY and CDR2 FYNNEI.

The rearrangement uses TRBV5-4 and TRBJ2-2; 10 nucleotides match TRBD1. Germline lookup yields CDR1 SGHNT and CDR2 YYREEE (reference sequence). J was trimmed by 6 bases and V by 1 base; bases with no gene match: 3. The CDR3 has 15 residues. CDR3 residues: CASSLPGQGSGELFF. CDR3 coding DNA: TGTGCCAGCAGCTTGCCGGGACAGGGGTCCGGGGAGCTGTTTTTT.

This chain links TRBV15 with TRBJ1-2, with unresolved D. Per the germline V gene, CDR1 is LNHNV and CDR2 is YYDKDF (reference sequence). This CDR3 contains 13 residues. V was shortened by 0 bases and J by 1 base, with 3 bases between the two germline ends. The CDR3 sequence is CATSRERNYGYTF. The CDR3, as DNA: TGTGCCACCAGCAGAGAACGTAACTATGGCTACACCTTC.

This clone was found a few times. This chain links TRBV4-1 with TRBJ1-4; 9 bases agree with TRBD1. There are 15 residues in the CDR3. V shed 3 bases and J 8 bases; nucleotides not matched to a gene: 7. In germline, CDR1 is MGHRA, CDR2 YSYEKL. CDR3 in amino acids: CASSQAGTGSEKLFF. The CDR3 DNA reads as TGCGCCAGCAGCCAGGCCGGGACAGGGAGCGAAAAACTGTTTTTT.

This clone was seen only a few times. CDR3 sequence (DNA): TGTGCCAGCTCACCATACGGACAGGGATCTTTGCCCCAGCATTTT. Encoded protein: CASSPYGQGSLPQHF. The gene calls are TRBV18 and TRBJ1-5, with 8 bases matching TRBD1. Germline CDR1 reads KGHSH; CDR2 reads LQKENI. V shed 2 bases and J 9 bases; nucleotides not matched to a gene: 9. The CDR3 is made up of 15 amino acids.

The V and J genes are TRBV6-1 and TRBJ2-7; 7 bases line up with TRBD1. CDR1 is MNHNS, CDR2 SASEGT, per germline. V shed 7 bases, J shed 2 bases, and the junction held 5 bases outside the gene matches. CDR3 length equals 13 residues. CDR3 region: CASNRDRTYEQYF. The DNA of the CDR3 is TGTGCCAGCAACCGGGACAGAACCTACGAGCAGTACTTC.

This chain joins TRBV2 and TRBJ2-3; D call uncertain. CDR3 length: 14 amino acids. With 6 bases removed from V and 1 base from J, the gap between germline ends came to 11 bases. CDR1 SNHLY and CDR2 FYNNEI come from the germline V gene. The CDR3 sequence is CASSANLRTDTQYF. In nucleotides, the CDR3 is TGTGCCAGCAGCGCCAACCTCCGCACAGATACGCAGTATTTT.

The rearrangement uses TRBV11-3 and TRBJ2-7; TRBD2 matches at 10 bases. The CDR3 totals 15 residues. The V segment lost 2 bases and the J segment 3 bases; nucleotides outside the gene matches: 4. Germline V CDR1 and CDR2: SGHNT, YENEEA. CDR3 region: CASSLMGTSDYEQYF. DNA for the CDR3: TGTGCCAGCAGCTTAATGGGGACTAGCGACTACGAGCAGTACTTC.

This clone has a single count. The gene calls are TRBV6-6 and TRBJ1-2; D is unresolved. The V end lost 6 bases, the J end lost 0 bases, and 11 bases lay between the germline ends. The V gene's germline CDR1 is MNHNY and CDR2 SVGAGI (reference sequence). CDR3 length: 14 amino acids. CDR3 bases: TGTGCCAGCAGGCCGGGATCGGCTAACTATGGCTACACCTTC. It yields the protein CASRPGSANYGYTF.

The rearrangement links TRBV2 to TRBJ1-3, with 11 bases fitting TRBD1. The CDR3 runs to 17 residues. Germline V gene lookup returns CDR1 SNHLY and CDR2 FYNNEI. The V gene end was trimmed by 0 bases and the J gene end by 0 bases; junction bases not matched to a gene: 1. The CDR3 loop is CASSEAGTGGSGNTIYF. CDR3 bases: TGTGCCAGCAGTGAAGCCGGGACAGGGGGCTCTGGAAACACCATATATTTT.

The chain employs TRBV4-1 and TRBJ2-5; TRBD1 matches at 11 bases. With 4 bases clipped from V and 4 bases from J, the junction kept 8 bases outside the gene matches. This CDR3 comprises 16 residues. Germline-derived CDR1 and CDR2 are MGHRA and YSYEKL. CDR3 amino acids: CASSLTGQGGRETQYF. CDR3 bases: TGCGCCAGCAGCCTAACGGGACAGGGGGGAAGAGAGACCCAGTACTTC.

CDR3 sequence reads: CASSSGGGLLFNEQFF. Here the CDR3 DNA reads TGTGCCAGTAGTTCGGGCGGGGGGCTTCTATTCAATGAGCAGTTCTTC. The chain uses TRBV19 and TRBJ2-1; 8 bases match TRBD2. V was clipped by 5 bases and J by 6 bases; unmatched bases: 12. The CDR3 sequence is 16 residues long. Germline V gene lookup returns CDR1 LNHDA and CDR2 SQIVND (reference sequence).

Comment on this clone: Relative to the germline gene, one junction end is altered; a read error may explain this. The CDR3 nucleotides are TGCGCCAGCAGATTGGGCAGCCAAGAGACCCAGTACTTC. Its translation: CASRLGSQETQYF. The V and J genes are TRBV5-1 and TRBJ2-5; no definite D call. This CDR3 has 13 residues. Germline V gene data show CDR1 as SGHRS and CDR2 as YFSETQ.

This sequence joins TRBV5-1 and TRBJ2-2; TRBD1 is a possible D gene (6 bases). CDR3 size: 15 residues. CDR1 is SGHRS, CDR2 YFSETQ, per germline. V was shortened by 4 bases and J by 11 bases, with 21 bases between the two germline ends. CDR3 bases: TGCGCCAGCAGCCGGGGAGCCAGGGGAAAAGAAGAGCTGTTTTTT. Translation: CASSRGARGKEELFF.

V is TRBV7-9 and J is TRBJ2-2; 10 bases agree with TRBD2. Germline lookup yields CDR1 SEHNR and CDR2 FQNEAQ (reference sequence). There are 17 residues in the CDR3. V was pared by 2 bases and J by 0 bases, with 3 bases of the junction left unmatched. This CDR3 reads CASSLLAGAANTGELFF. Here the CDR3 DNA reads TGTGCCAGCAGCTTACTAGCGGGGGCCGCGAACACCGGGGAGCTGTTTTTT.

The chain employs TRBV7-6 and TRBJ2-1; 10 bases are a match to TRBD2. The germline CDR1 and CDR2 sequences are SGHVS and FNYEAQ. V gave up 5 bases and J gave up 7 bases; unmatched junction bases: 8. The CDR3 spans 15 residues. The CDR3 here is CASSHSGRAVNEQFF. The CDR3 region has the DNA TGTGCCAGCAGCCACAGCGGGAGGGCCGTGAATGAGCAGTTCTTC.

J is TRBJ2-5 and V is TRBV10-1; D remains unclear. Matching the DNA end better, TRBJ2-7 makes the J call doubtful. Germline CDR1 is WNHNN and CDR2 is SYGVQD (reference sequence). The CDR3 loop spans 12 amino acids. The CDR3 sequence: CASSPDGYEQYF. CDR3 sequence (DNA): TGCGCCAGCAGTCCGGACGGTTACGAGCAGTACTTC.

This chain links TRBV20-1 with TRBJ1-1, with D unresolved. The CDR3 totals 11 residues. Germline CDR1 and CDR2: DFQATT and SNEGSKA (reference sequence). CDR3 amino acids: CSNGVNTEAFF. CDR3 in DNA: TGCTCGAATGGGGTGAACACTGAAGCTTTCTTT.

The CDR3 DNA sequence: TGTGCCAGCAGCCTACGGGGGGATCGGGATGGCTACACCTTC. Its translation: CASSLRGDRDGYTF. This chain connects TRBV6-6 to TRBJ1-2; perhaps TRBD1 as D (5 bases). The germline gives CDR1 MNHNY, CDR2 SVGAGI (reference sequence). CDR3 length equals 14 residues. V was shortened by 6 bases and J by 6 bases, with 17 bases between the two germline ends.

The sample holds one count of this clone. This chain connects TRBV10-3 to TRBJ2-5; 12 positions agree with TRBD2. The length of the CDR3 is 15 residues. CDR1 is ENHRY, CDR2 SYGVKD, per germline. Unmatched junction bases numbered 10, after V lost 10 bases and J lost 4 bases. The CDR3 is CATRTSGVRGETQYF. CDR3 DNA sequence: TGTGCCACCCGGACTAGCGGGGTTCGGGGAGAGACCCAGTACTTC.

The chain recombines TRBV15 with TRBJ2-1; D is unresolved. This CDR3 has 14 amino acids. Germline CDR1 reads LNHNV; CDR2 reads YYDKDF (reference sequence). V gave up 1 base and J gave up 6 bases, with 10 bases separating them. The CDR3: CATSRGTIGNEQFF. The CDR3 DNA reads as TGTGCCACCAGCAGAGGAACTATCGGCAATGAGCAGTTCTTC.

The chain uses TRBV11-2 and TRBJ1-3; D not certain. V was pared by 3 bases and J by 2 bases, with 2 bases between. The germline V gene encodes CDR1 SGHAT and CDR2 FQNNGV. The CDR3 length is 12 residues. CDR3 in DNA: TGTGCCAGCAGCTTCCCTGGAAACACCATATATTTT. Protein sequence: CASSFPGNTIYF.

The chain recombines TRBV5-6 with TRBJ2-1; the D gene is possibly TRBD1 (5 bases). CDR1 SGHDT and CDR2 YYEEEE come from the germline V gene. V lost 6 bases, J lost 6 bases, and 19 bases lay in between. The CDR3 has 15 amino acids. The CDR3 DNA reads TGTGCCAGCACCAGAGCAGGGTCTCTATCCAATGAGCAGTTCTTC. Protein product: CASTRAGSLSNEQFF.

The chain links TRBV10-3 to TRBJ2-7; possibly TRBD2 for D (5 bases). CDR1 and CDR2 from the germline V gene are ENHRY and SYGVKD. CDR3 length equals 15 residues. V was shortened by 10 bases and J by 4 bases, with 23 bases between the two germline ends. The CDR3 nucleotides are TGTGCCACCACTACCGGGAAAGGCTCAGCATACGAGCAGTACTTC. Protein product: CATTTGKGSAYEQYF.

The V gene is TRBV6-6, the J gene TRBJ1-5; maybe TRBD1 (6 bases). There are 14 residues in the CDR3. Germline V lookup: CDR1 MNHNY, CDR2 SVGAGI (reference sequence). Trimming shortened V by 5 bases and J by 6 bases, and 14 bases separated the two germline ends. The DNA of the CDR3 is TGTGCCAGCAGTACTTCTGGGGGGGCTCAGCCCCAGCATTTT. It translates to CASSTSGGAQPQHF.